The entry below describes one T cell receptor beta chain. Trimming removed 4 bases at V and 3 bases at J, with 15 bases between. The CDR3 sequence is 15 residues long. Germline V gene sequence: CDR1 LNHDA, CDR2 SQIVND (reference sequence). This entry comes from a study of blood T cell repertoires in COVID-19. Study in general: Samples taken during acute and convalescent COVID-19 were collected in the United States, Italy and Spain. The cDNA or gDNA used as material had been derived from T cells, B-cell-depleted T cells, or PBMCs.

Original analysis: How many nucleated cells were present was estimated from reference gene primer amplification. Libraries were prepared by immunoSEQ multiplex PCR; TCRdb keeps only in-frame clonotypes and omits some of them. The DNA gave D and trimming, while V, J and clone size come from that table. The sample records fewer than 45,000 clones, 88% being singletons. The receptor was derived from a woman in her thirties or forties with acute or convalescent COVID-19. V gene TRBV19 combines with J gene TRBJ1-1; no clear D gene. The sample comprised peripheral blood. The DNA of the CDR3 is TGTGCCAGTAGTACCCAATGGGTCGGGGACACTGAAGCTTTCTTT. This sequence encodes CASSTQWVGDTEAFF. Looking up the rest from reference TRBV19 and TRBJ1-1 gives the full variable domain: DGGITQSPKYLFRKEGQNVTLSCEQNLNHDAMYWYRQDPGQGLRLIYYSQIVNDFQKGDIAEGYSVSREKKESFPLTVTSAQKNPTAFYLCASSTQWVGDTEAFFGQGTRLTVV.